This record looks at one TCR beta chain sequence and its context. Its antigen is not known. The data were taken from a study of T cell responses to AZD1222 COVID-19 vaccine. Study conclusions and caveats: With two AZD1222 doses given, Spike-specific TCR breadth and depth both rose.

Germline CDR1 reads MNHEY; CDR2 reads SVGAGI. CDR3 length equals 13 residues. V lost 10 bases to trimming and J lost 7 bases; unmatched junction nucleotides: 13. Clones were sequenced by immunoSEQ multiplex PCR, and TCRdb holds only the in-frame ones, with some missing. This sample carries about 84,000 clones, 75% to 90% of them seen once, and the ten largest clones take more than 9%. The sequence came from an adult who received the AZD1222 COVID-19 vaccine. This chain links TRBV6-5 with TRBJ2-7; 7 nucleotides align to TRBD1. Specimen: peripheral blood, collected 28 days after the second AZD1222 dose. The CDR3 region is CATTTGSSREQYF. The CDR3 DNA is TGTGCCACCACGACAGGGTCGTCTAGGGAGCAGTACTTC.